The 27 T cell receptor beta chains in this list originate from one sample, sequenced in a study of shared clonotypes between healthy human individuals. Measured with immunoSEQ multiplex PCR; TCRdb has only the in-frame clones, and not every one. This sample has about 460,000 clones, with around 77% found just once. The sample taken for sequencing was PBMCs. The receptors were sampled from a woman aged 35 to 49 in good health. Some clones in this sample may be carry-over from other donors' samples.

The chain couples TRBV2 to TRBJ1-3; D call uncertain. CDR1 is SNHLY, CDR2 FYNNEI, per germline. V dropped 3 bases and J dropped 0 bases, with 12 bases sitting between them. The CDR3 spans 16 residues. Written as DNA, the CDR3 is TGTGCCAGCAGTGATTGGCAGGAACCCTCTGGAAACACCATATATTTT. This sequence encodes CASSDWQEPSGNTIYF.

This clone was seen once. The J gene is TRBJ1-1, the V gene TRBV30; D is perhaps TRBD1 (6 bases). CDR1 is GTSNPN and CDR2 is SVGIG in the germline V gene (reference sequence). The CDR3 has 20 amino acids. V was pared by 0 bases and J by 0 bases, with 26 bases between. DNA for the CDR3: TGTGCCTGGAGTGTAAGATTGAGTCCCCGCAGGGGTGAAATGAACACTGAAGCTTTCTTT. Translation: CAWSVRLSPRRGEMNTEAFF.

The V gene is TRBV7-3, the J gene TRBJ1-6, with no clear D. V was trimmed by 3 bases and J by 5 bases, leaving 8 bases between them. The CDR3 is made up of 14 amino acids. The germline V gene encodes CDR1 SGHTA and CDR2 FQGTGA. This chain's CDR3 is CASSFGGHNSPLHF. Here the CDR3 DNA reads TGTGCCAGCAGCTTTGGAGGGCATAATTCACCCCTCCACTTT.

This clone was observed at least ten times. The chain carries TRBV27 and TRBJ1-5, with 7 positions matching TRBD1. The CDR3 is 14 residues long. The trim removed 6 bases at V and 6 bases at J, leaving 8 bases unmatched. CDR1 is MNHEY, CDR2 SMNVEV, per germline (reference sequence). This CDR3 is CASRVRGEGQPQHF. The DNA of the CDR3 is TGTGCCAGCAGAGTCAGGGGGGAAGGTCAGCCCCAGCATTTT.

The chain is built from TRBV20-1 and TRBJ1-1; the D is unclear. The CDR3 has 11 residues. The germline V gene has CDR1 DFQATT and CDR2 SNEGSKA (reference sequence). Here the CDR3 DNA reads TGCGGCTGGGGTGTGGGCACTGAAGCTTTCTTT. Amino acid sequence: CGWGVGTEAFF.

The chain combines TRBV27 with TRBJ2-6; D may be TRBD1 (6 bases). CDR3 length: 16 amino acids. The ends were cut back, 5 bases at V and 6 bases at J, with 17 bases in the middle. Per the germline V gene, CDR1 is MNHEY and CDR2 is SMNVEV (reference sequence). The CDR3 protein is CASSRGQPPLANVLTF. The CDR3 DNA follows: TGTGCCAGCAGTCGTGGACAGCCCCCCTTGGCCAACGTCCTGACTTTC. The full variable domain, in which reference TRBV27 and TRBJ2-6 provide the parts outside the CDR3, is EAQVTQNPRYLITVTGKKLTVTCSQNMNHEYMSWYRQDPGLGLRQIYYSMNVEVTDKGDVPEGYKVSRKEKRNFPLILESPSPNQTSLYFCASSRGQPPLANVLTFGAGSRLTVL.

The CDR3 loop reads CATSRDPTGHTYEQYF. The CDR3 DNA is TGTGCCACCAGCAGAGATCCCACAGGGCACACCTACGAGCAGTACTTC. V gene TRBV15 combines with J gene TRBJ2-5, with D maybe TRBD1 (6 bases). Judging by the DNA end, TRBJ2-7 fits better; the J call may be wrong. Germline V gives CDR1 LNHNV, CDR2 YYDKDF (reference sequence). This CDR3 spans 16 amino acids.

This chain links TRBV2 with TRBJ2-7, with no clear D. Looked up from germline, CDR1 is SNHLY and CDR2 is FYNNEI. The CDR3 sequence is 13 residues long. The V and J ends lost 6 bases and 2 bases respectively, with 11 bases between them. The CDR3 here is CASRTGPTYEQYF. The CDR3 region has the DNA TGTGCCAGCAGAACCGGGCCCACCTACGAGCAGTACTTC.

The CDR3 is CASSGLTGTTDTQYF. CDR3 nucleotide sequence: TGTGCCAGCAGTGGCTTGACAGGGACCACAGATACGCAGTATTTT. The chain has TRBV6-1 and TRBJ2-3; 7 nucleotides line up with TRBD1. The V and J ends lost 4 bases and 2 bases, in that order; junction bases with no gene match: 6. The CDR3 has 15 residues. The germline CDR1 and CDR2 sequences are MNHNS and SASEGT.

This clone was counted once. In DNA form, the CDR3 reads TGTGCCAGCAGAACCGGACTAGCCCCCACCAAAAACATTCAGTACTTC. Its protein is CASRTGLAPTKNIQYF. This chain joins TRBV6-4 and TRBJ2-4; TRBD2 matches at 8 bases. V shed 6 bases and J 2 bases; nucleotides not matched to a gene: 9. CDR1 and CDR2 from the germline V gene are MRHNA and SNTAGT. This CDR3 is 16 amino acids long.

Concerning this clone itself: One end of the junction fails to match germline, which may point to a read error. The sample carries other DNA sequences with the same CDR3. This chain uses TRBV9 with TRBJ2-7; D is ambiguous. CDR1 SGDLS and CDR2 YYNGEE come from the germline V gene. The CDR3 covers 14 residues. The CDR3 loop reads CASSVVAEDYEQYF. The CDR3 DNA sequence: TGCGCCAGCAGCGTAGTTGCCGAAGACTACGAGCAGTACTTC. The full variable domain, in which reference TRBV9 and TRBJ2-7 provide the parts outside the CDR3, is DSGVTQTPKHLITATGQRVTLRCSPRSGDLSVYWYQQSLDQGLQFLIQYYNGEERAKGNILERFSAQQFPDLHSELNLSSLELGDSALYFCASSVVAEDYEQYFGPGTRLTVT.

On this clone itself: This likely came from a read error, as a far larger clone is one base away. Other DNA sequences of this sample code for an identical CDR3. The chain employs TRBV14 and TRBJ1-2, with D unclear. The CDR3 covers 13 residues. Germline values: CDR1 SGHDN, CDR2 FVKESK. With 3 bases removed from V and 5 bases from J, the gap between germline ends came to 10 bases. The CDR3 is CASSHGPTYGYTF. DNA for the CDR3: TGTGCCAGCAGCCACGGGCCCACTTATGGCTACACCTTC.

This clone turned up a few times. The chain links TRBV19 to TRBJ2-4; TRBD2 is a possible D gene (7 bases). This CDR3 has 14 residues. CDR1 and CDR2 (germline): LNHDA, SQIVND (reference sequence). V was cut by 0 bases and J by 9 bases, with 12 bases left in between. CDR3 amino acids: CASSIEGGRGIQYF. CDR3 sequence (DNA): TGTGCCAGTAGTATAGAGGGGGGGCGAGGCATTCAGTACTTC.

In its sample, this clone was seen a few times. The chain employs TRBV6-1 and TRBJ2-1; 8 bases are shared with TRBD2. The CDR3 extends over 15 amino acids. The J segment lost 4 bases and the V segment lost 6 bases, leaving 8 bases of the junction unmatched. CDR1 and CDR2 from the germline V gene are MNHNS and SASEGT. The CDR3 here is CASSLYSGEYNEQFF. The CDR3 DNA sequence: TGTGCCAGCAGCCTTTATAGCGGGGAATACAATGAGCAGTTCTTC.

Concerning this clone itself: A much larger clone sits a single nucleotide away, making a read error possible. The genes are TRBV5-1 and TRBJ2-5; D tentatively reads TRBD1 or TRBD2 (6 bases each). Looked up from germline, CDR1 is SGHRS and CDR2 is YFSETQ. The CDR3 is made up of 14 amino acids. V lost 1 base to trimming and J lost 1 base, with 8 bases between them. The CDR3 sequence is CASSLTGAQETQYF. The CDR3 nucleotides are TGCGCCAGCAGCTTGACGGGGGCCCAAGAGACCCAGTACTTC.

As to this clone: This likely stems from a read error, as it lies one base from a far larger clone. Other DNA sequences within the sample encode an identical CDR3. The gene calls are TRBV28 and TRBJ2-7; TRBD2 might be the D (6 bases). Trimming took 6 bases from V and 0 from J, leaving 15 bases between them. Germline V lookup: CDR1 MDHEN, CDR2 SYDVKM. The CDR3 has 15 amino acids. This chain's CDR3 is CASRGPRGPSYEQYF. The CDR3 DNA reads TGTGCCAGCAGGGGGCCGCGGGGACCCTCCTACGAGCAGTACTTC.

This sequence joins TRBV29-1 and TRBJ1-1, with D perhaps TRBD1 (5 bases). The germline V gene encodes CDR1 SQVTM and CDR2 ANQGSEA. This CDR3 has 14 amino acids. V lost 3 bases to trimming and J lost 2 bases, with 13 bases between them. CDR3 sequence reads: CSVEETGGNTEAFF. The CDR3, as DNA: TGCAGCGTTGAGGAAACAGGTGGCAACACTGAAGCTTTCTTT. The variable domain in full, completed from reference TRBV29-1 and TRBJ1-1, reads SAVISQKPSRDICQRGTSLTIQCQVDSQVTMMFWYRQQPGQSLTLIATANQGSEATYESGFVIDKFPISRPNLTFSTLTVSNMSPEDSSIYLCSVEETGGNTEAFFGQGTRLTVV.

The CDR3 loop reads CATTGTSGPGYEQYF. The CDR3 bases are TGTGCCACGACCGGGACTAGCGGGCCTGGATACGAGCAGTACTTC. The rearrangement joins TRBV10-3 to TRBJ2-7; 12 bases fit TRBD2. J lost 4 bases, V lost 10 bases, and 11 bases had no gene match. Looked up from germline, CDR1 is ENHRY and CDR2 is SYGVKD. This CDR3 spans 15 amino acids.

The genes are TRBV9 and TRBJ2-7, with 10 nucleotides matching TRBD2. Germline V CDR1 and CDR2: SGDLS, YYNGEE. The V segment lost 4 bases and the J segment 3 bases; nucleotides outside the gene matches: 10. The CDR3 covers 16 residues. As DNA, the CDR3 is TGTGCCAGCAGCCCCATCCCGGGACTAGCGCACTACGAGCAGTACTTC. Its translation: CASSPIPGLAHYEQYF.

The chain has TRBV10-3 and TRBJ2-2; D might be TRBD2 (6 bases). Trimming removed 4 bases from V and 2 bases from J, with 11 bases in between. This CDR3 spans 15 amino acids. Germline loops: CDR1 ENHRY, CDR2 SYGVKD. CDR3 DNA sequence: TGTGCCATCAGTGGGGCGGGATTAAACACCGGGGAGCTGTTTTTT. Translating gives CAISGAGLNTGELFF.

CDR3 in amino acids: CASSLAGTYNEQFF. The CDR3 DNA reads as TGCGCCAGCAGTCTAGCGGGAACTTACAATGAGCAGTTCTTC. This chain connects TRBV23-1 to TRBJ2-1, with 8 bases identical to TRBD2. TRBV23-1 is given ORF status, its function remaining uncertain. Unmatched junction bases numbered 3, after V lost 4 bases and J lost 4 bases. This CDR3 has 14 amino acids.

This chain connects TRBV6-6 to TRBJ2-5; D is perhaps TRBD1 or TRBD2 (5 bases each). Judging by the DNA end, TRBJ2-7 fits better; the J call may be wrong. The germline gives CDR1 MNHNY, CDR2 SVGAGI (reference sequence). The CDR3 totals 14 residues. The CDR3 nucleotides read TGTGCCAGCAGCGCCGGGACCCCTGCCTCCGAGCAGTACTTC. Translating it yields CASSAGTPASEQYF.

This clone was seen just once. A read error may be the cause here, since a much bigger clone is one base away. This rearrangement joins TRBV6-5 to TRBJ1-2, with a tentative D call TRBD1 (5 bases). Germline V gene data show CDR1 as MNHEY and CDR2 as SVGAGI. The CDR3 is made up of 15 amino acids. The CDR3 here is CASSHSPREDYGYTF. Written as DNA, the CDR3 is TGTGCCAGCAGTCACTCCCCCAGGGAGGACTATGGCTACACCTTC.

In this sample, this clone turned up a few times. This chain uses TRBV7-3 with TRBJ2-4; 11 bases align to TRBD1. This CDR3 contains 13 residues. J gave up 8 bases and V 3 bases, and 0 bases lay outside the gene matches. CDR1 and CDR2 from the germline V gene are SGHTA and FQGTGA. Here the CDR3 reads CASSLGQGDIQYF. DNA for the CDR3: TGTGCCAGCAGCTTGGGACAGGGGGACATTCAGTACTTC.

This clone was detected many times. V usage is TRBV29-1 and J usage is TRBJ2-7; unclear D gene. This CDR3 contains 13 residues. Trimming took off 4 bases at V and 0 bases at J, with 10 bases between the two ends. Germline V gene lookup returns CDR1 SQVTM and CDR2 ANQGSEA. The CDR3 DNA follows: TGCAGCGTTGTCGACCCCATCTCCTACGAGCAGTACTTC. Translated: CSVVDPISYEQYF.

This chain uses TRBV15 with TRBJ1-2, with D hard to call. Germline-derived CDR1 and CDR2 are LNHNV and YYDKDF (reference sequence). The CDR3 has 13 amino acids. Deletions cut 0 bases from V and 6 bases from J, with 8 bases between. The CDR3: CATSRDLVDGYTF. CDR3 coding DNA: TGTGCCACCAGCAGAGATCTGGTTGATGGCTACACCTTC. Full variable domain (missing parts from reference TRBV15 and TRBJ1-2): DAMVIQNPRYQVTQFGKPVTLSCSQTLNHNVMYWYQQKSSQAPKLLFHYYDKDFNNEADTPDNFQSRRPNTSFCFLDIRSPGLGDTAMYLCATSRDLVDGYTFGSGTRLTVV.

This clone was seen only a few times. The chain has TRBV28 and TRBJ2-1; D unclear. The CDR3 consists of 13 residues. Germline CDR1 MDHEN, CDR2 SYDVKM. V dropped 0 bases and J dropped 8 bases, with 8 bases sitting between them. In nucleotides, the CDR3 is TGTGCCAGCAGTTTATGGTCAGGAGATGAGCAGTTCTTC. Translating it yields CASSLWSGDEQFF.